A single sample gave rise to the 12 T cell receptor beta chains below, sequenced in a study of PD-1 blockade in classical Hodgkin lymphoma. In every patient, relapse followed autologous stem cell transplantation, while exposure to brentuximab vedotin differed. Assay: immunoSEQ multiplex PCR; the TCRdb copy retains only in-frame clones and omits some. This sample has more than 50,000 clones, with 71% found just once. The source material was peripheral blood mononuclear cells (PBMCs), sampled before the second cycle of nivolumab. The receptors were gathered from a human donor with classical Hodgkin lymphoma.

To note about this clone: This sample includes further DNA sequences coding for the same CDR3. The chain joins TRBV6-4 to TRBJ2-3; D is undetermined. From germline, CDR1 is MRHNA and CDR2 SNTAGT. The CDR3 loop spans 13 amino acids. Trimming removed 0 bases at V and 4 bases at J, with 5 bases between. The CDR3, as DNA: TGTGCCAGCAGTGACTCAGGGTCAGATACGCAGTATTTT. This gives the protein CASSDSGSDTQYF.

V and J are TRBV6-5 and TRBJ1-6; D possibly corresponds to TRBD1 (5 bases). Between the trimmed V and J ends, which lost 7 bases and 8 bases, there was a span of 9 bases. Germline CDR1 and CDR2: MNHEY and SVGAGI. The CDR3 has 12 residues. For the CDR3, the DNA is TGTGCCAGCAATTGGGGGGATTCACCCCTCCACTTT. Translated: CASNWGDSPLHF.

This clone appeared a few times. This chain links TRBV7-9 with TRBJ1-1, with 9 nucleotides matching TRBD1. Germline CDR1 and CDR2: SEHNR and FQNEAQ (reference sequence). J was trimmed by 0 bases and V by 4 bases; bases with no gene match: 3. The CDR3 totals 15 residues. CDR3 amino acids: CASSWTGVMNTEAFF. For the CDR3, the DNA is TGTGCCAGCAGCTGGACAGGGGTAATGAACACTGAAGCTTTCTTT.

The CDR3 DNA sequence: TGTGCCAGCAGTTACGGACAGGGGAACACTGAAGCTTTCTTT. It encodes CASSYGQGNTEAFF. This sequence joins TRBV6-6 and TRBJ1-1, with 8 bases matching TRBD1. From germline, CDR1 is MNHNY and CDR2 SVGAGI (reference sequence). Trimming took 2 bases from V and 1 from J; bases not matched to a gene: 0. The CDR3 runs to 14 residues.

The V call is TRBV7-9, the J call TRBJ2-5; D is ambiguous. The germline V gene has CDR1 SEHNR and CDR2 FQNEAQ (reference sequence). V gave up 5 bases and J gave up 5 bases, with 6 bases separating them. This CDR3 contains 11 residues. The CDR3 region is CASSIRETQYF. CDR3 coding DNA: TGTGCCAGCAGCATCAGGGAGACCCAGTACTTC.

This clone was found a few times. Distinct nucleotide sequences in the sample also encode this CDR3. For the CDR3, the DNA is TGTGCCAGCAGTTTAAGAGGGTATGGCTACACCTTC. Encoded protein: CASSLRGYGYTF. The chain uses TRBV28 and TRBJ1-2; the D is unclear. Per the germline V gene, CDR1 is MDHEN and CDR2 is SYDVKM. V lost 2 bases and J lost 5, with 6 bases in between. The CDR3 is 12 residues long.

CDR3 sequence: CASSVWGATEAFF. CDR3 DNA sequence: TGTGCCAGCTCCGTCTGGGGCGCCACTGAAGCTTTCTTT. V is TRBV19 and J is TRBJ1-1, with D possibly matching TRBD1 (5 bases). The CDR3 length is 13 residues. Germline CDR1 is LNHDA and CDR2 is SQIVND (reference sequence). V shed 9 bases and J shed 4 bases, with 15 bases lying between them.

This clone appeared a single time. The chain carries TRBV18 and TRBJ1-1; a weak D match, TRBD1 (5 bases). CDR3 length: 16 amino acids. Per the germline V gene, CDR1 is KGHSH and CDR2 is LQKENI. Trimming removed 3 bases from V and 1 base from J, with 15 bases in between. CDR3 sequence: CASSPFHRQSNTEAFF. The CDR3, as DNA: TGTGCCAGCTCACCGTTCCATAGACAGTCGAACACTGAAGCTTTCTTT.

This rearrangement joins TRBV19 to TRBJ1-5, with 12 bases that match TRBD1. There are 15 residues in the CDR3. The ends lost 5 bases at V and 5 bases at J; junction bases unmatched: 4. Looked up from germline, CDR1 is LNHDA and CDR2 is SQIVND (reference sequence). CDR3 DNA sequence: TGTGCCAGTAGTTCGGGGACAGGGGGCTATCAGCCCCAGCATTTT. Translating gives CASSSGTGGYQPQHF.

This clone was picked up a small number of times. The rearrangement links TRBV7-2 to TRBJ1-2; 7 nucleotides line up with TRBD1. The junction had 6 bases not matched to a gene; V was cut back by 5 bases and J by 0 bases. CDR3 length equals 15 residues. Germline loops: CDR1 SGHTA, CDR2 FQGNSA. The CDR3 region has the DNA TGTGCCAGCAGCCCCGGACAGGCAACTAACTATGGCTACACCTTC. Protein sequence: CASSPGQATNYGYTF. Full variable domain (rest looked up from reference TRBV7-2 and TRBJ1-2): GAGVSQSPSNKVTEKGKDVELRCDPISGHTALYWYRQSLGQGLEFLIYFQGNSAPDKSGLPSDRFSAERTGGSVSTLTIQRTQQEDSAVYLCASSPGQATNYGYTFGSGTRLTVV.

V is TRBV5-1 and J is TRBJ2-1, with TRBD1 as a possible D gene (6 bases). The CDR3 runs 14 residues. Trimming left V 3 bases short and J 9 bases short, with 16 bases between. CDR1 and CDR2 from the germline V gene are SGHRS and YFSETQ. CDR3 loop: CASSSDRPRGEQFF. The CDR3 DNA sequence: TGCGCCAGCAGCTCCGACAGGCCCCGGGGTGAGCAGTTCTTC.

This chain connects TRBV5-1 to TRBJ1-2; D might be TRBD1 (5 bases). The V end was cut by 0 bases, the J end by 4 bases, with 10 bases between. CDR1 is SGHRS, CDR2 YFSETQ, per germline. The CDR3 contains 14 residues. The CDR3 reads CASSLGGVAYGYTF. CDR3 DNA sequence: TGCGCCAGCAGCTTGGGAGGGGTCGCCTATGGCTACACCTTC.